This paragraph reports one T cell receptor (beta chain). Its specificity is unknown. The sample originates from a study of cytomegalovirus exposure and HLA in healthy donors. Study outcomes and limitations: Further analysis, carried out later, found HLA-associated TCR beta chains more clonally expanded than equally common other chains.

The PCR ran on 60 Vbeta and 13 Jbeta primers. The method was immunoSEQ multiplex PCR; TCRdb's version includes in-frame clones alone and lacks a portion of them. The sample's table shows 130,000 to 150,000 clones. This receptor was obtained from a male donor in good health and CMV-seronegative. Input material: PBMCs.

The CDR3 bases are TGCGCCAGCAGCCAGACAGGCACAGATACGCAGTATTTT. This translates into CASSQTGTDTQYF. The chain couples TRBV4-3 to TRBJ2-3; tentatively, D is TRBD1 (5 bases). The CDR3 covers 13 residues. V lost 3 bases, J lost 1 base, and 5 bases lay in between. CDR1 LGHNA and CDR2 YSLEER come from the germline V gene.